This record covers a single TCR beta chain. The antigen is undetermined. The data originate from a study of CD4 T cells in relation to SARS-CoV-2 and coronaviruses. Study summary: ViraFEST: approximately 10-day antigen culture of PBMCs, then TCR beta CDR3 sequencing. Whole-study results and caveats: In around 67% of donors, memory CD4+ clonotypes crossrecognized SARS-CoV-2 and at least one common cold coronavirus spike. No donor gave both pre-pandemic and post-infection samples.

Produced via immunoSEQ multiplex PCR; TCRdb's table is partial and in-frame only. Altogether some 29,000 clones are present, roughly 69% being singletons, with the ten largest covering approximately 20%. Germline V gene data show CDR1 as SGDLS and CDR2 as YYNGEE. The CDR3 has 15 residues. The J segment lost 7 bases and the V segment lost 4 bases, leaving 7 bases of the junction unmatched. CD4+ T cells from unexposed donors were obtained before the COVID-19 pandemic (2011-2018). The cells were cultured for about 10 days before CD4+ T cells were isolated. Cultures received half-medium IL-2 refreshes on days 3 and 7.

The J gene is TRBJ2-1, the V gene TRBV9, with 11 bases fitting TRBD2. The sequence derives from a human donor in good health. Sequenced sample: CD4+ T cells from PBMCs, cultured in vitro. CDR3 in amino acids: CASSPGLAVINEQFF. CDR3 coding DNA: TGTGCCAGCAGCCCGGGACTAGCGGTAATAAATGAGCAGTTCTTC.